These T cell receptor beta chains were read from a single sample in a study of regulatory T cells in long-lasting Graves disease. TCRdb reanalysed the multiplex PCR reads using MiXCR and keeps one entry per CDR3 protein. The data show 350,000 to 400,000 distinct CDR3 sequences, around 15% seen once. These data also featured in a second study, about T cells in Graves' hyperthyroidism and ophthalmopathy.

Sequenced material: peripheral blood mononuclear cells (PBMCs), taken at new diagnosis, from a patient treated with antithyroid drugs. The receptors come from a woman between 18 and 29 years old with Graves disease. The CDR3 runs from the conserved cysteine through the conserved F or W. A D gene is named only where the DNA matches it firmly. Clone size appears in some rows only: once, few, many, or a class for an expanded clone.

V gene,D gene,J gene,clone size,CDR3 DNA,CDR3 protein
TRBV11-2,TRBD2,TRBJ2-7,NA,TGTGCCAGCAGCCGACTAGCGGGCCGACTATTCTTC,CASSRLAGRLFF
TRBV6-1,NA,TRBJ2-5,few,TGTGCCAGCAGGAGGACAGACAAAGAGACCCAGTACTTC,CASRRTDKETQYF
TRBV6-2/TRBV6-3,NA,TRBJ1-2,many,TGTGCCAGCCGAGACGGAGATGGCTACACCTTC,CASRDGDGYTF
TRBV9,NA,TRBJ2-3,few,TGTGCCAGCAGCGTAGGTTGGGGGGCGCGTCTCCTGGAGCGCACAGATACGCAGTATTTT,CASSVGWGARLLERTDTQYF
TRBV28,TRBD1,TRBJ2-3,many,TGTGCCAGCAGTTTATTGTGGGCGGAGGACAGGACGAAAGATACGCAGTATTTT,CASSLLWAEDRTKDTQYF
TRBV6-5,NA,TRBJ2-1,NA,TGTGCCAGCAGTTACTCCCCCCCAGCTAACAATGAGCAGTTCTTC,CASSYSPPANNEQFF
TRBV7-2,NA,TRBJ2-1,many,TGTGCCAGCAGCTTCGGTGACAAGACCCGTGAGCAGTTCTTC,CASSFGDKTREQFF
TRBV3-1,NA,TRBJ1-4,many,TGTGCCAGCAGCTTTGGACAGCCGAATGAAAAACTGTTTTTT,CASSFGQPNEKLFF
TRBV15,NA,TRBJ1-2,NA,TGTGCCACCAGCAGATTGCGAGGGTATCCGGATGGCTACACCTTC,CATSRLRGYPDGYTF
TRBV7-8,TRBD2,TRBJ2-7,many,TGTGCCAGCAGCCAATGGACTAGCGGGAGCTCCTACGAGCAGTACTTC,CASSQWTSGSSYEQYF
TRBV6-2/TRBV6-3,TRBD1,TRBJ1-6,few,TGTGCCAGCAGTTACTTAGGGACAGGGAACAATTCACCCCTCCACTTT,CASSYLGTGNNSPLHF
TRBV9,NA,TRBJ1-4,NA,TGTGCCAGCAGCGCCCGTTCGTTCGTCTCAAATGAAAAACTGTTTTTT,CASSARSFVSNEKLFF
TRBV7-8,NA,TRBJ2-7,many,TGTGCCAGCAGCTTAGTTCCCCTTCTGGGCGAGCAGTACTTC,CASSLVPLLGEQYF
TRBV14,NA,TRBJ2-1,few,TGTGCCAGCAGCCAAGTCTTTGAGCAGTTCTTC,CASSQVFEQFF
TRBV30,TRBD2,TRBJ2-1,many,TGTGCCTGGAGTTCACCCGGGACTAGCGGGAAAAATGAGCAGTTCTTC,CAWSSPGTSGKNEQFF
TRBV5-1,TRBD1,TRBJ2-7,many,TGCGCCAGCAGCTTGGAGGGACAGGGTCCTTGGGAGCAGTACTTC,CASSLEGQGPWEQYF
TRBV6-1,NA,TRBJ1-2,many,TGTGCCAGCAGGAGGTCTCCCGAGGACCTTTATGGCTACACCTTC,CASRRSPEDLYGYTF
TRBV7-3,TRBD2,TRBJ2-1,many,TGTGCCAGCAGCTTAATGCCCCATAGCGGGGGGGCCAATGAGCAGTTCTTC,CASSLMPHSGGANEQFF
TRBV28,TRBD2,TRBJ2-3,many,TGTGCCAGCGTCATAGCGGGGGTAACAGATACGCAGTATTTT,CASVIAGVTDTQYF
TRBV6-5,NA,TRBJ1-3,NA,TGTGCCAGCAGTTACTCAACAAGGACCGTTTCTGGAAACACCATATATTTT,CASSYSTRTVSGNTIYF
TRBV11-2,TRBD2,TRBJ2-5,NA,TGTGCCAGCAGGTATAGCGGGGAAGAGACCCAGTACTTC,CASRYSGEETQYF
TRBV5-1,NA,TRBJ1-4,NA,TGCGCCAGCAGCTTGTTACCGAATGAAAAACTGTTTTTT,CASSLLPNEKLFF
TRBV10-3,NA,TRBJ1-2,few,TGTGCCATCAGTGGTTCAACCAAAGCTCAACCACCGGACGGAAACTATGGCTACACCTTC,CAISGSTKAQPPDGNYGYTF
TRBV28,TRBD1,TRBJ2-7,many,TGTGCCAGCAGTTTCCGGGACAGACCCTACGAGCAGTACTTC,CASSFRDRPYEQYF
TRBV2,TRBD1,TRBJ2-7,many,TGTGCCAGCAGCGACAGGGGTGGGAGCTACGAGCAGTACTTC,CASSDRGGSYEQYF
TRBV28,NA,TRBJ1-1,many,TGTGCCAGCAGTTTGGGGAAATGGGCAGGGGAATCCTTGGGTACTGAAGCTTTCTTT,CASSLGKWAGESLGTEAFF
TRBV27,NA,TRBJ1-2,NA,TGTGCCAGCAGTTCGACATCTTCTTATGGCTACACCTTC,CASSSTSSYGYTF
TRBV27,TRBD2,TRBJ2-1,many,TGTGCCAGCACCAGACGTGGGACTAGCGGGAGGTGGAGCAATGAGCAGTTCTTC,CASTRRGTSGRWSNEQFF
TRBV7-2,TRBD1,TRBJ2-3,many,TGTGCCAGCAGCTTACGCCCCGGACAGGGTATAGGGACAAGCACAGATACGCAGTATTTT,CASSLRPGQGIGTSTDTQYF
TRBV28,NA,TRBJ1-2,many,TGTGCCAGCAGACCTGTTTCAACTAACTATGGCTACACCTTC,CASRPVSTNYGYTF
TRBV30,NA,TRBJ2-7,NA,TGTGCCGCGGAGGGGGCGCCGATGGACTACGAGCAGTACTTC,CAAEGAPMDYEQYF
TRBV6-2/TRBV6-3,TRBD2,TRBJ2-1,many,TGTGCCAGCAGTTCCTGGACTAGCGGGGGGTACAATGAGCAGTTCTTC,CASSSWTSGGYNEQFF
TRBV5-1,NA,TRBJ2-2,NA,TGCGCCAGCAGTTTCGGGACAACGGGGAACACCGGGGAGCTGTTTTTT,CASSFGTTGNTGELFF
TRBV30,NA,TRBJ1-2,NA,TGTGCCTGGGTTAACGCCGACAGCTACACCTTC,CAWVNADSYTF
TRBV7-3,TRBD2,TRBJ2-1,NA,TGTGCCAGCAGCTCTAGCGGCGCGACTAGCGGGACAAATGAGCAGTTCTTC,CASSSSGATSGTNEQFF
TRBV5-1,TRBD1,TRBJ1-4,many,TGCGCCAGCAGCGCAGGACAGGGGGGCGAAAAACTGTTTTTT,CASSAGQGGEKLFF
TRBV7-9,NA,TRBJ2-3,many,TGTGCCAGCAGCTTTCCCCGGGCCCTTGACACAGATACGCAGTATTTT,CASSFPRALDTDTQYF
TRBV6-2/TRBV6-3,NA,TRBJ2-2,NA,TGCGCCAGCAGTGAGGCAGGGAGGATGAACATCGGGGAGCTGTTTTTT,CASSEAGRMNIGELFF
TRBV7-2,TRBD2,TRBJ2-3,NA,TGTGCCGGGGGGAGGGCGACCAGTTCCACAGATACGCAGTATTTT,CAGGRATSSTDTQYF
TRBV16,NA,TRBJ1-2,many,TGTGCCAGCAGCCTCGGACAGAGGGACTATGGCTACACCTTC,CASSLGQRDYGYTF
TRBV27,TRBD2,TRBJ2-2,NA,TGTGCCAGCAGTCCCCGGACTAGCGGGACCGGGGAGCTGTTTTTT,CASSPRTSGTGELFF
TRBV2,NA,TRBJ2-3,NA,TGTGCCAGCAGTGATGAGTACACAGATACGCAGTATTTT,CASSDEYTDTQYF
TRBV5-1,TRBD1,TRBJ1-4,few,TGCGCCAGCAGCTTGAGGGGACAGGGTGAAACTAATGAAAAACTGTTTTTT,CASSLRGQGETNEKLFF
TRBV30,NA,TRBJ1-2,many,TGTGCCTGGAGCCTTTCAGGGTTATATGGCTACACCTTC,CAWSLSGLYGYTF
TRBV25-1,TRBD2,TRBJ2-7,NA,TGTGCCAGCAGTGCGGTCATCGGGTCCTATAGCGGGAGTTCCGAGCAGTACTTC,CASSAVIGSYSGSSEQYF
TRBV19,NA,TRBJ2-2,NA,TGTGCCAGTAGTATATCGAGCAGGGTCAACACCGGGGAGCTGTTTTTT,CASSISSRVNTGELFF